The clone carrying this TCR beta chain was seen ten or more times. Stable hyperthyroidism: no ophthalmopathy progression over 18 months of follow-up. For the diagnoses, clinical symptoms, serum thyroxine and TRAb, thyroid ultrasound and orbital computed tomography were used. The data were taken from a study of T cells in Graves' hyperthyroidism and ophthalmopathy. Germline CDR1 and CDR2: LGHDT and YNNKEL (reference sequence). The ends lost 0 bases at V and 4 bases at J; junction bases unmatched: 3. CDR3 length equals 15 residues. Amplification yielded TCR beta CDR3 regions, with RNA transcripts as the source. The HTBI primer set served for first-round RT-PCR of the TCR CDR3. TCRdb ran MiXCR on the multiplex PCR reads and lists one entry per CDR3 protein. Of around 760,000 distinct CDR3 sequences in the sample, approximately 40% were seen once.

Material: blood. This chain uses TRBV3-1 with TRBJ1-2, with 9 bases lining up with TRBD1. The sequence was obtained from a woman between 40 and 55 years old with Graves' hyperthyroidism. CDR3 in amino acids: CASSQESGQGYGYTF. In DNA form, the CDR3 reads TGTGCCAGCAGCCAAGAGTCGGGACAGGGCTATGGCTACACCTTC.